The 18 T cell receptor beta chains in this list originate from one sample, sequenced in a study of CD8+CD57+ T cells in acquired aplastic anemia. Profiling that covered TCR beta VDJ and CDR3 relied on genomic DNA as its template. One entry per CDR3 protein, called by TCRdb with MiXCR from the reads. The table has over 150,000 distinct CDR3 sequences, 50% to 65% seen once. The sequenced patients had an expansion of CD8+CD57+ cells seen by flow cytometry. The sample comprised sorted CD4+, CD8+, or CD8+CD57+ T cells (not recorded which) from PBMCs. The receptors shown here come from a human donor with aplastic anemia.

The sample holds one count of this clonotype. The chain couples TRBV20-1 to TRBJ1-6, with D perhaps matching TRBD1 (6 bases). The V gene lost 6 bases and the J gene lost 9 bases, with 15 bases spanning the gap. The CDR3 loop spans 13 amino acids. The germline V gene has CDR1 DFQATT and CDR2 SNEGSKA (reference sequence). The CDR3 coding sequence is TGCAGTGCACCCAGGACAGTCGGTTCACCCCTCCACTTT. Translation gives CSAPRTVGSPLHF.

This clonotype was detected a few times. J is TRBJ2-7 and V is TRBV7-6, with 7 bases matching TRBD2. The V gene's germline CDR1 is SGHVS and CDR2 FNYEAQ. The V gene end was trimmed by 0 bases and the J gene end by 3 bases; junction bases not matched to a gene: 5. This CDR3 is 15 amino acids long. In nucleotides, the CDR3 is TGTGCCAGCAGCTTAGCGGGAGGGCCTCTCTACGAGCAGTACTTC. The encoded protein is CASSLAGGPLYEQYF.

The rearrangement joins TRBV20-1 to TRBJ2-7; D gene uncertain. Trimming shortened V by 6 bases and J by 1 base, and 7 bases separated the two germline ends. CDR3 length: 11 amino acids. Germline V CDR1 and CDR2: DFQATT, SNEGSKA (reference sequence). The CDR3 region is CSATPSYEQYF. In DNA, the CDR3 is TGCAGTGCCACACCATCCTACGAGCAGTACTTC.

This clonotype was detected only a few times. The chain has TRBV20-1 and TRBJ2-5; D is unresolved. The length of the CDR3 is 14 residues. Trimming removed 1 base from V and 2 bases from J, with 11 bases in between. Germline loops: CDR1 DFQATT, CDR2 SNEGSKA (reference sequence). The CDR3 is CSARVVTLQETQYF. DNA for the CDR3: TGCAGTGCTAGAGTGGTGACCCTACAAGAGACCCAGTACTTC.

This clonotype came up many times. This chain links TRBV7-9 with TRBJ1-3, with 7 nucleotides matching TRBD1. With 5 bases clipped from V and 0 bases from J, the junction kept 7 bases outside the gene matches. This CDR3 is built from 16 residues. The germline V gene encodes CDR1 SEHNR and CDR2 FQNEAQ (reference sequence). The CDR3 loop is CASSTGQDRSGNTIYF. DNA of the CDR3: TGTGCCAGCAGCACCGGACAGGACCGCTCTGGAAACACCATATATTTT.

V usage is TRBV5-1 and J usage is TRBJ2-3; D uncertain. Trimming pared 4 bases from V and 5 bases from J, leaving 5 bases between. The CDR3 runs 11 residues. Germline loops: CDR1 SGHRS, CDR2 YFSETQ. For the CDR3, the DNA is TGCGCCAGCAGCGAGTTAGATACGCAGTATTTT. This gives the protein CASSELDTQYF.

The rearrangement uses TRBV4-1 and TRBJ2-7; D possibly corresponds to TRBD1 (6 bases). V was cut by 3 bases and J by 2 bases, with 14 bases left in between. This CDR3 region has 15 residues. Germline CDR1 MGHRA, CDR2 YSYEKL. This CDR3 is CASSHRTASTYEQYF. In nucleotides, the CDR3 is TGCGCCAGCAGCCACCGGACAGCCAGTACCTACGAGCAGTACTTC.

The CDR3 here is CSATSETQYF. CDR3 coding DNA: TGCAGTGCTACTTCAGAGACCCAGTACTTC. This chain joins TRBV20-1 and TRBJ2-5; unclear D gene. Germline V CDR1 and CDR2: DFQATT, SNEGSKA (reference sequence). V dropped 4 bases and J dropped 4 bases, with 4 bases sitting between them. CDR3 length: 10 residues.

The CDR3 region is CASSLEPGGTQYF. The CDR3 nucleotides read TGTGCCAGCAGCTTAGAACCGGGGGGTACGCAGTATTTT. V and J are TRBV7-3 and TRBJ2-3; TRBD2 aligns across 7 bases. The germline gives CDR1 SGHTA, CDR2 FQGTGA. The junction had 4 bases not matched to a gene; V was cut back by 2 bases and J by 8 bases. The CDR3 consists of 13 residues.

The rearrangement links TRBV20-1 to TRBJ2-7, with 9 nucleotides matching TRBD2. The V segment lost 3 bases and the J segment 2 bases; nucleotides outside the gene matches: 5. The V gene's germline CDR1 is DFQATT and CDR2 SNEGSKA (reference sequence). The CDR3 totals 14 residues. The CDR3 DNA follows: TGCAGTGCTAGCGATCTAGCGGGAACCTACGAGCAGTACTTC. Protein: CSASDLAGTYEQYF.

Ten or more counts support this clonotype. The chain couples TRBV4-2 to TRBJ2-1; 9 bases fit TRBD2. Germline CDR1 LGHNA, CDR2 YNFKEQ. CDR3 size: 15 residues. Trimming took 0 bases from V and 6 from J; bases not matched to a gene: 3. This CDR3 reads CASSQESSGVNEQFF. In DNA form, the CDR3 reads TGTGCCAGCAGCCAAGAGTCTAGCGGGGTCAATGAGCAGTTCTTC.

The chain joins TRBV29-1 to TRBJ1-2, with 7 bases matching TRBD1. The CDR3 is made up of 12 amino acids. Germline CDR1 SQVTM, CDR2 ANQGSEA. J was trimmed by 8 bases and V by 5 bases; bases with no gene match: 8. The chain's CDR3 is CSVKGGGYGYTF. DNA of the CDR3: TGCAGCGTTAAAGGAGGGGGCTACGGCTACACCTTC.

The CDR3, as DNA: TGCAGTGCTAGAGGGGAGGCCCACAATGAGCAGTTCTTC. Its protein is CSARGEAHNEQFF. The chain links TRBV20-1 to TRBJ2-1, with D possibly TRBD2 on 6 matching bases. The CDR3 is made up of 13 amino acids. V lost 1 base to trimming and J lost 5 bases, with 9 bases between them. Germline V gene data show CDR1 as DFQATT and CDR2 as SNEGSKA (reference sequence).

In its sample, this clonotype was seen a few times. The chain links TRBV7-8 to TRBJ2-7, with TRBD2 matching 8 bases. The germline V gene has CDR1 SGHVS and CDR2 FQNEAQ. The CDR3 consists of 14 residues. V shed 2 bases and J 6 bases; nucleotides not matched to a gene: 6. For the CDR3, the DNA is TGTGCCAGCAGCTTATGGGGACGGGGGGGCGAGCAGTACTTC. This encodes CASSLWGRGGEQYF.

V usage is TRBV29-1 and J usage is TRBJ1-2; D possibly corresponds to TRBD1 (5 bases). This CDR3 has 9 residues. With 6 bases removed from V and 8 bases from J, the gap between germline ends came to 7 bases. The V gene's germline CDR1 is SQVTM and CDR2 ANQGSEA. CDR3 loop: CSVAGGYTF. The CDR3 nucleotides read TGCAGCGTGGCAGGGGGCTACACCTTC.

This clonotype has just one count. The chain joins TRBV20-1 to TRBJ1-5; weak D call: TRBD1 (5 bases). The germline V gene has CDR1 DFQATT and CDR2 SNEGSKA (reference sequence). V lost 4 bases, J lost 5 bases, and 18 bases lay in between. This CDR3 is built from 15 residues. CDR3 loop: CSATPSAGTDQPQHF. The CDR3 coding sequence is TGCAGTGCTACCCCTTCAGCTGGGACTGATCAGCCCCAGCATTTT.

This clonotype has ten or more counts. The J gene is TRBJ2-7, the V gene TRBV13; possible D gene TRBD1, 7 bases. The V end lost 5 bases, the J end lost 0 bases, and 14 bases lay between the germline ends. The CDR3 is made up of 15 amino acids. CDR1 and CDR2 from the germline V gene are PRHDT and FYEKMQ (reference sequence). CDR3 coding DNA: TGTGCCAGCAGCCGAAACAGGGGAGGCTCCTACGAGCAGTACTTC. This codes for CASSRNRGGSYEQYF.

The chain recombines TRBV9 with TRBJ2-7, with a tentative D call TRBD2 (5 bases). Germline CDR1 is SGDLS and CDR2 is YYNGEE. The CDR3 contains 13 residues. Trimming shortened V by 3 bases and J by 2 bases, and 9 bases separated the two germline ends. The CDR3 coding sequence is TGTGCCAGCAGCGGACTATCTACCTACGAGCAGTACTTC. Protein product: CASSGLSTYEQYF.